This T cell receptor beta chain comes out of a study of tumor-infiltrating lymphocytes in glioblastoma multiforme. Study-wide findings and caveats: TCR plus mutation findings rest on a single glioblastoma patient.

TCRB libraries came from RNA via three nested multiplex PCR rounds. Each CDR3 protein is one row after TCRdb ran MiXCR on the multiplex PCR reads. This table has roughly 13,000 distinct CDR3 sequences, around three fifths appearing once. CDR3 length: 14 amino acids. V lost 8 bases and J lost 4, with 15 bases in between. The germline V gene encodes CDR1 ENHRY and CDR2 SYGVKD. This clonotype was picked up a small number of times. As yet, its antigen is unknown. This chain links TRBV10-3 with TRBJ1-5; no firm D call. This receptor was taken from a male donor with glioblastoma. Sequenced material: brain tumor tissue. In DNA form, the CDR3 reads TGTGCCATCTGGGGTGGAGGCGCTAATCAGCCCCAGCATTTT. Its translation: CAIWGGGANQPQHF.